One sample yielded the 8 T cell receptor beta chains listed below, sequenced in a study of cytomegalovirus exposure and HLA in healthy donors. PCR involved 60 Vbeta and 13 Jbeta primers. Only in-frame clones appear in the TCRdb table, and some are missing; sequencing was by immunoSEQ multiplex PCR. The sample consists of under 100,000 clones, about 70% of them appearing once. What was sequenced was PBMCs. The receptor set was obtained from a human donor in good health.

The table lists this clone with a count of one. This rearrangement joins TRBV4-2 to TRBJ2-1; the match to TRBD2 covers 7 bases. The length of the CDR3 is 17 residues. With 0 bases clipped from V and 4 bases from J, the junction kept 9 bases outside the gene matches. Germline CDR1 LGHNA, CDR2 YNFKEQ. The CDR3 coding sequence is TGTGCCAGCAGCCAAGATCTTTGGGGGGGGAGTTACAATGAGCAGTTCTTC. Encoded protein: CASSQDLWGGSYNEQFF.

This clone has only a few counts. V is TRBV19 and J is TRBJ2-6, with a tentative D call TRBD1 (6 bases). The germline V gene has CDR1 LNHDA and CDR2 SQIVND (reference sequence). The CDR3 is 14 amino acids. V was shortened by 6 bases and J by 2 bases, with 8 bases between the two germline ends. As DNA, the CDR3 is TGTGCCAGTAGCCACAGGGCTGGGGCCAACGTCCTGACTTTC. This encodes CASSHRAGANVLTF.

The chain couples TRBV5-8 to TRBJ2-7, with TRBD1 matching over 9 bases. The trim removed 0 bases at V and 4 bases at J, leaving 5 bases unmatched. The CDR3 spans 15 residues. From germline, CDR1 is SGHTS and CDR2 YDEGEE. The CDR3 DNA follows: TGTGCCAGCAGCTTGGCCGGGACAGGGATTTACGAGCAGTACTTC. Encoded protein: CASSLAGTGIYEQYF. The full variable domain, with the rest looked up from reference TRBV5-8 and TRBJ2-7, is EAGVTQSPTHLIKTRGQQATLRCSPISGHTSVYWYQQALGLGLQFLLWYDEGEERNRGNFPPRFSGRQFPNYSSELNVNALELEDSALYLCASSLAGTGIYEQYFGPGTRLTVT.

The CDR3 spells CASSYQGGTEAFF. The CDR3 DNA reads as TGTGCCAGCAGCTACCAGGGTGGCACTGAAGCTTTCTTT. The V gene is TRBV6-6, the J gene TRBJ1-1; D is perhaps TRBD1 (5 bases). Germline assignment: CDR1 MNHNY and CDR2 SVGAGI (reference sequence). The CDR3 spans 13 residues. The V end lost 6 bases, the J end lost 4 bases, and 12 bases lay between the germline ends.

CDR3 bases: TGTGCCAGCAGCTTACGGACTAGCGGGGCTAGAGATACGCAGTATTTT. Protein product: CASSLRTSGARDTQYF. This chain links TRBV7-2 with TRBJ2-3; 12 bases are shared with TRBD2. The CDR3 contains 16 residues. Germline V gives CDR1 SGHTA, CDR2 FQGNSA. Trimming removed 2 bases from V and 5 bases from J; junction bases left unmatched: 5.

The V and J genes are TRBV7-6 and TRBJ2-5; 9 bases fit TRBD2. Germline-derived CDR1 and CDR2 are SGHVS and FNYEAQ. The CDR3 runs 16 residues. Trimming at V came to 2 bases and at J to 5 bases, leaving 9 bases not matched to a gene. The CDR3 sequence: CASSLLGGGAEETQYF. CDR3 sequence (DNA): TGTGCCAGCAGCTTACTGGGCGGGGGGGCCGAGGAGACCCAGTACTTC.

This clone has only a few counts. The chain is built from TRBV4-1 and TRBJ1-3; no reliable D call. The germline V and J ends were trimmed by 0 bases and 0 bases, with 15 bases remaining between them. The germline V gene has CDR1 MGHRA and CDR2 YSYEKL. This CDR3 spans 18 amino acids. CDR3 coding DNA: TGCGCCAGCAGCCAAGAGGGAGCCTCCCACCTCTCTGGAAACACCATATATTTT. Amino acids: CASSQEGASHLSGNTIYF.

The chain recombines TRBV6-1 with TRBJ1-6; perhaps TRBD1 as D (5 bases). In germline, CDR1 is MNHNS, CDR2 SASEGT. V dropped 5 bases and J dropped 5 bases, with 10 bases sitting between them. CDR3 length equals 14 residues. DNA for the CDR3: TGTGCCAGCAGTTATTGGGGGGATAATTCACCCCTCCACTTT. This encodes CASSYWGDNSPLHF.